This T cell receptor (beta chain) was found in a study of beta chain features in type 1 diabetes. This clone was seen once. The germline V gene has CDR1 LGHNA and CDR2 YSLEER. The length of the CDR3 is 17 residues. V shed 0 bases, J shed 8 bases, and the junction held 16 bases outside the gene matches. cDNA synthesis used the whole RNA isolate, giving expressed TCRB sequences. Using immunoSEQ multiplex PCR, the repertoire was profiled, and TCRdb retains in-frame clones only, with some absent. This sample has 900,000 or so clones; 17% occur once, and the top ten carry 0.02% to 0.03%. V is TRBV4-3 and J is TRBJ2-7; 7 bases are a match to TRBD2. The source is a woman between 18 and 29 years old in good health. Sequencing was done on a sample of naive CD4+ T cells from blood. The CDR3 nucleotides are TGCGCCAGCAGCCAAGAGACTGACCCATCTAGCGGTCTGAAGCAGTACTTC. It codes for CASSQETDPSSGLKQYF.